One sample yielded the 2 T cell receptor beta chains listed below, sequenced in a study of cytomegalovirus exposure and HLA in healthy donors. The PCR was carried out with 60 Vbeta primers and 13 Jbeta primers. Libraries were prepared by immunoSEQ multiplex PCR; TCRdb keeps only in-frame clonotypes and omits some of them. The sample has some 120,000 clones; about 80% are singletons. The source material was PBMCs. These receptor sequences come from a man aged 40-49 years in good health and CMV-seronegative.

This chain joins TRBV6-5 and TRBJ1-6; D possibly corresponds to TRBD1 (6 bases). From germline, CDR1 is MNHEY and CDR2 SVGAGI. There are 16 residues in the CDR3. V was clipped by 2 bases and J by 2 bases, with 10 bases between them. As DNA, the CDR3 is TGTGCCAGCAGTTACAGGGGGGGGACCTATAATTCACCCCTCCACTTT. This gives the protein CASSYRGGTYNSPLHF.

This clone was counted a single time. This sequence joins TRBV27 and TRBJ2-7, with 7 nucleotides matching TRBD2. Germline V lookup: CDR1 MNHEY, CDR2 SMNVEV (reference sequence). This CDR3 has 16 amino acids. V lost 4 bases and J lost 0; bases outside the gene matches: 9. The CDR3 here is CASSYAAGEISYEQYF. DNA for the CDR3: TGTGCCAGCAGTTACGCCGCGGGGGAGATCTCCTACGAGCAGTACTTC.